The 6 T cell receptor beta chains in this list originate from one sample, sequenced in a study of shared clonotypes between healthy human individuals. Produced via immunoSEQ multiplex PCR; TCRdb's table is partial and in-frame only. The sample lists some 1 million clones, roughly 70% occurring once. Sample: memory CD4+ T cells sorted from blood. Specified subset: CD45RA-negative fraction. The receptors come from a man between 18 and 29 years old in good health.

The V gene is TRBV6-5, the J gene TRBJ1-3, with D perhaps matching TRBD1 (6 bases). V was trimmed by 7 bases and J by 0 bases, leaving 13 bases between them. CDR3 size: 15 residues. Germline values: CDR1 MNHEY, CDR2 SVGAGI. This chain's CDR3 is CASTLDSSSGNTIYF. The CDR3 DNA reads as TGTGCCAGCACCCTGGACAGTAGCTCTGGAAACACCATATATTTT.

This chain joins TRBV5-1 and TRBJ2-1; 12 nucleotides match TRBD2. The CDR3 consists of 15 residues. Germline V lookup: CDR1 SGHRS, CDR2 YFSETQ. With V trimmed by 3 bases and J by 6 bases, 4 bases remained unmatched. The CDR3 DNA reads as TGCGCCAGCAGCTCCCTAGCGGGGGGGATCAATGAGCAGTTCTTC. It encodes CASSSLAGGINEQFF.

This clone was seen a few times. The chain is built from TRBV2 and TRBJ1-6, with D unclear. Germline V gene sequence: CDR1 SNHLY, CDR2 FYNNEI. Between the trimmed V and J ends, which lost 3 bases and 9 bases, there was a span of 12 bases. The CDR3 runs to 14 residues. The CDR3 is CASSEQAPPSPLHF. CDR3 DNA sequence: TGTGCCAGCAGTGAGCAGGCTCCTCCTTCACCCCTCCACTTT. Using reference TRBV2 and TRBJ1-6 for the parts outside the CDR3, the full variable domain is EPEVTQTPSHQVTQMGQEVILRCVPISNHLYFYWYRQILGQKVEFLVSFYNNEISEKSEIFDDQFSVERPDGSNFTLKIRSTKLEDSAMYFCASSEQAPPSPLHFGNGTRLTVT.

The rearrangement joins TRBV7-6 to TRBJ1-3; 7 bases fit TRBD1. Germline V gene data show CDR1 as SGHVS and CDR2 as FNYEAQ. V shed 4 bases and J 4 bases; nucleotides not matched to a gene: 10. The CDR3 runs to 16 residues. Here the CDR3 DNA reads TGTGCCAGCAGCTCCGGGACAGCCAATGCCGGAAACACCATATATTTT. Translated: CASSSGTANAGNTIYF. The full variable domain, with the rest looked up from reference TRBV7-6 and TRBJ1-3, is GAGVSQSPRYKVTKRGQDVALRCDPISGHVSLYWYRQALGQGPEFLTYFNYEAQQDKSGLPNDRFSAERPEGSISTLTIQRTEQRDSAMYRCASSSGTANAGNTIYFGEGSWLTVV.

This clone was counted at least ten times. The chain joins TRBV10-3 to TRBJ1-6; 12 bases align to TRBD1. The V gene end was trimmed by 6 bases and the J gene end by 6 bases; junction bases not matched to a gene: 9. CDR3 length: 17 residues. Per the germline V gene, CDR1 is ENHRY and CDR2 is SYGVKD. CDR3 DNA sequence: TGTGCCATCAGGGACGCCCTGGGACAGGGGGCTAATTCACCCCTCCACTTT. Its translation: CAIRDALGQGANSPLHF.

For this clone: This sample also contains other DNA sequences that code for the same CDR3. In nucleotides, the CDR3 is TGTGCCTGGAGTGTTTACTACGAGCAGTACTTC. Its translation: CAWSVYYEQYF. V and J are TRBV30 and TRBJ2-7; D is uncertain. Trimming stripped 0 bases from V and 3 bases from J, with 3 bases between. The CDR3 totals 11 residues. Germline V CDR1 and CDR2: GTSNPN, SVGIG (reference sequence). The full variable domain, completed using reference TRBV30 and TRBJ2-7, is SQTIHQWPATLVQPVGSPLSLECTVEGTSNPNLYWYRQAAGRGLQLLFYSVGIGQISSEVPQNLSASRPQDRQFILSSKKLLLSDSGFYLCAWSVYYEQYFGPGTRLTVT.